One sample yielded the 10 T cell receptor beta chains listed below, sequenced in a study of T cells after yellow fever vaccination. Via MiXCR, TCRdb re-called the 5' RACE reads, giving one row per CDR3 protein. The sample lists more than 300,000 distinct CDR3 sequences, roughly 10% occurring once. This material consisted of CD4+ T cells sorted from PBMCs, taken 45 days after the yellow fever booster vaccination. These receptors originate from a man between 18 and 29 years old who received the YFV17D yellow fever vaccine.

In its sample, this clonotype was seen many times. J is TRBJ2-3 and V is TRBV2; 9 bases align to TRBD2. V was pared by 4 bases and J by 1 base, with 0 bases of the junction left unmatched. Germline V gene data show CDR1 as SNHLY and CDR2 as FYNNEI. The CDR3 length is 14 residues. The CDR3 DNA reads as TGTGCCAGCAGTGTAGCGGGGGGCACAGATACGCAGTATTTT. Encoded protein: CASSVAGGTDTQYF.

The chain combines TRBV4-2 with TRBJ1-6, with no clear D. Germline V gene lookup returns CDR1 LGHNA and CDR2 YNFKEQ. CDR3 length: 15 amino acids. Trimming left V 0 bases short and J 7 bases short, with 10 bases between. Here the CDR3 DNA reads TGTGCCAGCAGCCAAGAAAGGCAGCTCAATTCACCCCTCCACTTT. It codes for CASSQERQLNSPLHF.

This clonotype was found a few times. The chain combines TRBV19 with TRBJ1-1; TRBD1 matches at 7 bases. CDR3 size: 16 residues. With V trimmed by 5 bases and J by 4 bases, 13 bases remained unmatched. Germline values: CDR1 LNHDA, CDR2 SQIVND (reference sequence). The CDR3 protein is CASSARSSQGTTEAFF. The CDR3 DNA reads TGTGCCAGTAGTGCGCGTTCATCACAGGGGACCACTGAAGCTTTCTTT.

This clonotype was recorded a few times. The chain couples TRBV7-2 to TRBJ2-1, with TRBD1 as a possible D gene (5 bases). Germline CDR1 is SGHTA and CDR2 is FQGNSA. The CDR3 runs 16 residues. V lost 7 bases and J lost 4, with 20 bases in between. CDR3 bases: TGTGCCAGCACCCCCAATGCGGCAGGGCTGTACAATGAGCAGTTCTTC. It encodes CASTPNAAGLYNEQFF.

The chain is built from TRBV12-5 and TRBJ2-2; D remains ambiguous. V lost 7 bases, J lost 4 bases, and 19 bases lay in between. Per germline, CDR1 LGHNT and CDR2 FRNRAP. The CDR3 is 16 residues long. CDR3 in amino acids: CASAQTATSSTGELFF. CDR3 DNA sequence: TGTGCTAGTGCCCAAACAGCGACCTCGAGCACCGGGGAGCTGTTTTTT.

In this sample, this clonotype turned up many times. V is TRBV4-3 and J is TRBJ1-1; no definite D call. CDR1 LGHNA and CDR2 YSLEER come from the germline V gene. The V gene lost 0 bases and the J gene lost 4 bases, with 12 bases spanning the gap. The CDR3 consists of 15 residues. CDR3 loop: CASSQDGRRGTEAFF. CDR3 DNA: TGCGCCAGCAGCCAAGACGGGAGGAGAGGCACTGAAGCTTTCTTT.

This clonotype has a handful of counts. This rearrangement joins TRBV6-5 to TRBJ2-7; unclear D gene. This CDR3 is 15 amino acids long. V was pared by 0 bases and J by 1 base, with 10 bases between. CDR1 MNHEY and CDR2 SVGAGI come from the germline V gene. DNA for the CDR3: TGTGCCAGCAGTTACTCGACTGCAGCATCCTACGAGCAGTACTTC. Translation gives CASSYSTAASYEQYF.

The chain is built from TRBV18 and TRBJ1-1; D unresolved. V was trimmed by 6 bases and J by 0 bases, leaving 14 bases between them. The CDR3 consists of 15 residues. Germline values: CDR1 KGHSH, CDR2 LQKENI. The CDR3 protein is CASSTMGSMNTEAFF. CDR3 bases: TGTGCCAGCTCCACCATGGGGAGTATGAACACTGAAGCTTTCTTT. Full variable domain (remainder filled in from reference TRBV18 and TRBJ1-1): NAGVMQNPRHLVRRRGQEARLRCSPMKGHSHVYWYRQLPEEGLKFMVYLQKENIIDESGMPKERFSAEFPKEGPSILRIQQVVRGDSAAYFCASSTMGSMNTEAFFGQGTRLTVV.

V gene TRBV9 combines with J gene TRBJ2-5; 8 positions agree with TRBD1. The CDR3 is made up of 15 amino acids. Trimming took 0 bases from V and 4 from J; bases not matched to a gene: 5. The germline V gene encodes CDR1 SGDLS and CDR2 YYNGEE. The CDR3 DNA sequence: TGTGCCAGCAGCGTAGGACAGGGGATGTCAGAGACCCAGTACTTC. It is translated as CASSVGQGMSETQYF.

This clonotype was seen a single time. J is TRBJ2-3 and V is TRBV20-1, with TRBD2 matching over 10 bases. This CDR3 is 14 amino acids long. V trimming: 2 bases; J trimming: 5 bases; junction bases outside the gene matches: 4. Looked up from germline, CDR1 is DFQATT and CDR2 is SNEGSKA (reference sequence). This chain's CDR3 is CSARLAGAEDTQYF. CDR3 sequence (DNA): TGCAGTGCTAGACTAGCGGGGGCTGAAGATACGCAGTATTTT.